This T cell receptor beta chain derives from a study of shared clonotypes between healthy human individuals. Each donor was a Caucasian adult residing in Nashville, Tennessee. Profiled with immunoSEQ multiplex PCR; TCRdb holds only in-frame clones, not every one. Among around 700,000 clones listed, under 80% were seen once. The V end lost 0 bases, the J end lost 5 bases, and 10 bases lay between the germline ends. CDR3 length: 15 amino acids. Germline values: CDR1 LNHNV, CDR2 YYDKDF (reference sequence). The source of this sequence is a woman under 40 in good health. The chain has TRBV15 and TRBJ2-2; D is perhaps TRBD1 (5 bases). Sequencing input: memory CD4+ T cells sorted from blood. The subset was: CD45RA-negative fraction. The CDR3 DNA sequence: TGTGCCACCAGCAGAGACAGGGTCCGGACCGGGGAGCTGTTTTTT. Translated, it gives CATSRDRVRTGELFF.